Presented here are 32 T cell receptor beta chains from one specimen sequenced in a study of T-cell reconstitution after alpha-beta-depleted transplantation in children. Researchers prepared the TCRbeta library using unique molecular identifiers, the study reports. TCRdb ran MiXCR on the PCR reads and lists one entry per CDR3 protein. The table includes fewer than 250,000 distinct CDR3 sequences, approximately 15% detected once. Here the sequenced sample was PBMCs, mostly from graft donor cells, taken 360 days after TCRalphabeta/CD19-depleted stem cell transplant. The receptors stem from a male patient aged 2-10 years who had a stem cell transplant for acute lymphoblastic leukemia, so the T cells may come from the graft donor.

The rearrangement uses TRBV20-1 and TRBJ2-7; 8 nucleotides match TRBD2. The CDR3 loop spans 13 amino acids. CDR1 and CDR2 (germline): DFQATT, SNEGSKA (reference sequence). CDR3 residues: CSARGLDSYEQYF. CDR3 DNA: TGCAGCGCGAGGGGACTAGACTCCTACGAGCAGTACTTC.

This chain joins TRBV5-1 and TRBJ2-1; TRBD2 matches 7 bases. Germline V gene data show CDR1 as SGHRS and CDR2 as YFSETQ. The CDR3 totals 18 residues. J was trimmed by 0 bases and V by 1 base; bases with no gene match: 10. The CDR3 DNA sequence: TGCGCCAGCAGCTTGTACCCCTCTGGCGGGAGCTCCTACAATGAGCAGTTCTTC. It is translated as CASSLYPSGGSSYNEQFF.

This clonotype was observed a handful of times. V gene TRBV2 combines with J gene TRBJ2-7, with D possibly matching TRBD1 (6 bases). Germline V gene data show CDR1 as SNHLY and CDR2 as FYNNEI. Deletions cut 6 bases from V and 0 bases from J, with 12 bases between. The CDR3 sequence is 14 residues long. The CDR3 protein is CASRKETGSYEQYF. The CDR3 DNA reads as TGTGCCAGCAGGAAGGAGACAGGCTCCTACGAGCAGTACTTC.

This clonotype was counted only a few times. V usage is TRBV12-3 or TRBV12-4 and J usage is TRBJ2-1; 8 bases fit TRBD2. CDR3 length: 13 amino acids. Trimming removed 7 bases from V and 4 bases from J; junction bases left unmatched: 3. The CDR3 coding sequence is TGTGCCAGCAAAAGCGGGGGTTACAATGAGCAGTTCTTC. Encoded protein: CASKSGGYNEQFF.

This chain uses TRBV7-2 with TRBJ1-2, with 8 nucleotides matching TRBD1. The CDR3 contains 14 residues. Germline-derived CDR1 and CDR2 are SGHTA and FQGNSA. V lost 1 base and J lost 7; bases outside the gene matches: 5. The CDR3 protein is CASSLGRGRGGYTF. In DNA, the CDR3 is TGTGCCAGCAGCTTAGGCAGGGGGCGCGGTGGCTACACCTTC.

This clonotype occurred a few times. This rearrangement joins TRBV29-1 to TRBJ2-5; 7 positions agree with TRBD1. Looked up from germline, CDR1 is SQVTM and CDR2 is ANQGSEA. Losses at the gene ends were 7 bases for V and 6 bases for J; bases not matched to a gene: 5. The CDR3 totals 11 residues. In DNA form, the CDR3 reads TGCAGCGCCGAGGGGGCCAAGACCCAGTACTTC. Protein product: CSAEGAKTQYF.

The rearrangement joins TRBV15 to TRBJ2-1; D is unresolved. Germline-derived CDR1 and CDR2 are LNHNV and YYDKDF (reference sequence). This CDR3 region has 10 residues. Trimming cost V 8 bases and J 10 bases, with 9 bases left between them. CDR3 nucleotides: TGTGCCACCGAAGACGGCGAGCAGTTCTTC. Translating it yields CATEDGEQFF.

This clonotype was picked up many times. The V gene is TRBV29-1, the J gene TRBJ2-4; TRBD1 or TRBD2 may be the D gene (7 bases each). CDR1 is SQVTM and CDR2 is ANQGSEA in the germline V gene. This CDR3 region has 15 residues. Trimming pared 8 bases from V and 1 base from J, leaving 18 bases between. The CDR3 loop reads CSTSGGGSAKNIQYF. Written as DNA, the CDR3 is TGCAGCACCTCAGGGGGGGGAAGCGCCAAAAACATTCAGTACTTC.

The chain has TRBV4-2 and TRBJ1-1; D is undetermined. CDR3 length equals 14 residues. Germline V gene lookup returns CDR1 LGHNA and CDR2 YNFKEQ. The V end was cut by 0 bases, the J end by 4 bases, with 9 bases between. In nucleotides, the CDR3 is TGTGCCAGCAGCCAAGATCTTCGGATCACTGAAGCTTTCTTT. Translating gives CASSQDLRITEAFF.

The chain links TRBV5-1 to TRBJ2-3; TRBD1 aligns across 7 bases. The CDR3 is made up of 13 amino acids. The germline CDR1 and CDR2 sequences are SGHRS and YFSETQ. With V trimmed by 9 bases and J by 3 bases, 7 bases remained unmatched. The CDR3 here is CATATGMTDTQYF. The CDR3 nucleotides are TGCGCCACCGCGACAGGGATGACAGATACGCAGTATTTT.

This clonotype occurred many times. The chain links TRBV11-2 to TRBJ1-2; maybe TRBD1 (5 bases). CDR1 SGHAT and CDR2 FQNNGV come from the germline V gene. The CDR3 extends over 12 amino acids. V was clipped by 5 bases and J by 8 bases, with 12 bases between them. CDR3 nucleotide sequence: TGTGCCAGCAGCCTCACCGGGGCCGGCTACACCTTC. Its protein product is CASSLTGAGYTF.

The chain is built from TRBV7-2 and TRBJ2-1; maybe TRBD2 (5 bases). V lost 5 bases, J lost 3 bases, and 8 bases lay in between. Germline V CDR1 and CDR2: SGHTA, FQGNSA. CDR3 length: 13 residues. This CDR3 reads CASSRDGYNEQFF. The CDR3 DNA reads TGTGCCAGCAGCCGGGATGGCTACAATGAGCAGTTCTTC.

This clonotype came up a few times. The chain couples TRBV5-4 to TRBJ1-6; 12 nucleotides agree with TRBD1. This CDR3 has 19 amino acids. Germline CDR1 and CDR2: SGHNT and YYREEE (reference sequence). V trimming: 0 bases; J trimming: 7 bases; junction bases outside the gene matches: 11. The CDR3, as DNA: TGTGCCAGCAGCTTGGGGTCGGGACAGGGGGCAAATAGGAATTCACCCCTCCACTTT. Encoded protein: CASSLGSGQGANRNSPLHF.

Details on this clonotype: This may come from a read error, since a much larger clone is one base off. The conserved closing phenylalanine or tryptophan is absent in this CDR3, likely reflecting a read error. The V gene is TRBV5-8, the J gene TRBJ2-5; 7 bases align to TRBD1. CDR3 length: 13 amino acids. Germline CDR1 reads SGHTS; CDR2 reads YDEGEE. J gave up 2 bases and V 3 bases, and 1 base lay outside the gene matches. Written as DNA, the CDR3 is TGTGCCAGCAGCTCGGACAGGCAAGAGACCCAGTACATC. Its protein product is CASSSDRQETQYI.

This clonotype was detected a few times. V is TRBV12-3 or TRBV12-4 and J is TRBJ2-3; possibly TRBD1 or TRBD2 for D (5 bases each). The CDR3 runs 14 residues. V was pared by 7 bases and J by 4 bases, with 15 bases between. CDR3 sequence (DNA): TGTGCCAGCACCTCGCGGGTGGGGGCAGATACGCAGTATTTT. The encoded protein is CASTSRVGADTQYF.

This rearrangement joins TRBV27 to TRBJ2-2, with a weak D call TRBD2 (6 bases). The germline V gene has CDR1 MNHEY and CDR2 SMNVEV (reference sequence). The CDR3 has 15 residues. V was cut by 1 base and J by 5 bases, with 11 bases left in between. CDR3 sequence (DNA): TGTGCCAGCAGTTTATTGTCGACTAGTACCGGGGAGCTGTTTTTT. Translating gives CASSLLSTSTGELFF.

A remark on this clonotype: Since a much larger clone is just one base distant, this may be a read error. V and J are TRBV5-8 and TRBJ2-1; D ambiguous. V lost 1 base and J 10 bases, leaving 12 bases between the germline ends. Germline V lookup: CDR1 SGHTS, CDR2 YDEGEE. The CDR3 consists of 13 residues. The CDR3 loop is CASSLRHSMEQFF. CDR3 nucleotides: TGTGCCAGCAGCTTGAGGCACTCTATGGAGCAGTTCTTC.

The chain uses TRBV6-2 or TRBV6-3 and TRBJ2-7, with 9 bases that match TRBD1. Germline V gene data show CDR1 as MNHEY and CDR2 as SVGEGT. The CDR3 runs to 13 residues. V shed 4 bases, J shed 5 bases, and the junction held 3 bases outside the gene matches. The CDR3 coding sequence is TGTGCCAGCAGTTCGGGGACAGGGAACGAGCAGTACTTC. Amino acid sequence: CASSSGTGNEQYF.

The sample holds a few counts of this clonotype. The chain combines TRBV29-1 with TRBJ2-7, with TRBD1 as a possible D gene (5 bases). Trimming stripped 4 bases from V and 7 bases from J, with 11 bases between. Germline CDR1 SQVTM, CDR2 ANQGSEA. The CDR3 has 11 residues. As DNA, the CDR3 is TGCAGCGTTGGACAGCCTTGGGAGCAGTACTTC. This translates into CSVGQPWEQYF.

This clonotype was observed many times. V gene TRBV5-5 combines with J gene TRBJ2-1; TRBD1 aligns across 10 bases. The V and J ends lost 4 bases and 9 bases, in that order; junction bases with no gene match: 10. Germline V lookup: CDR1 SGHKS, CDR2 YYEKEE (reference sequence). The CDR3 extends over 15 amino acids. The CDR3 DNA sequence: TGTGCCAGCAGCCCTCTGGGACGGGACAGGGGTGAGCAGTTCTTC. Amino acids: CASSPLGRDRGEQFF.

This clonotype was seen only a few times. This chain joins TRBV5-1 and TRBJ1-2; D uncertain. CDR1 SGHRS and CDR2 YFSETQ come from the germline V gene. With 5 bases removed from V and 6 bases from J, the gap between germline ends came to 20 bases. The CDR3 length is 15 residues. CDR3 protein: CASRREGFRGDGYTF. The CDR3 DNA sequence: TGCGCCAGCAGACGCGAAGGCTTCCGCGGGGATGGCTACACCTTC.

This clonotype has just a few counts. The chain uses TRBV20-1 and TRBJ2-1; D not resolved. Trimming took 3 bases from V and 0 from J, leaving 6 bases between them. Germline V gives CDR1 DFQATT, CDR2 SNEGSKA (reference sequence). The CDR3 is 13 amino acids. CDR3 residues: CSARKSSYNEQFF. The DNA of the CDR3 is TGCAGTGCTAGGAAGAGCTCCTACAATGAGCAGTTCTTC.

This clonotype turned up a few times. CDR3 region: CSVGWPILFYEQYF. CDR3 bases: TGCAGCGTTGGGTGGCCTATTCTCTTCTACGAGCAGTACTTC. The chain employs TRBV29-1 and TRBJ2-7; D gene ambiguous. CDR1 SQVTM and CDR2 ANQGSEA come from the germline V gene. V dropped 4 bases and J dropped 3 bases, with 16 bases sitting between them. This CDR3 has 14 amino acids.

Many counts were recorded for this clonotype. The rearrangement links TRBV7-2 to TRBJ2-7; D gene uncertain. Germline-derived CDR1 and CDR2 are SGHTA and FQGNSA. The germline V and J ends were trimmed by 5 bases and 3 bases, with 8 bases remaining between them. This CDR3 has 12 amino acids. DNA of the CDR3: TGTGCCAGCAGCCCGGAAGGCTACGAGCAGTACTTC. Translation: CASSPEGYEQYF.

The sample holds a few counts of this clonotype. This chain uses TRBV19 with TRBJ2-1, with 16 bases identical to TRBD2. There are 16 residues in the CDR3. Per the germline V gene, CDR1 is LNHDA and CDR2 is SQIVND (reference sequence). V lost 8 bases, J lost 7 bases, and 8 bases stayed unmatched. The CDR3 loop is CASRVGTSGGANEQFF. The CDR3 bases are TGTGCCAGTCGGGTGGGGACTAGCGGGGGGGCGAATGAGCAGTTCTTC.

The CDR3 DNA follows: TGTGCCAGCAGCTTAAGCGGGGGGGCCGGGGCCTACGAGCAGTACTTC. This encodes CASSLSGGAGAYEQYF. The gene calls are TRBV7-2 and TRBJ2-7, with 10 nucleotides matching TRBD2. Germline V gives CDR1 SGHTA, CDR2 FQGNSA. CDR3 length equals 16 residues. Trimming cost V 2 bases and J 2 bases; bases outside gene matches: 6.

This clonotype was seen repeatedly, ten times or more. J is TRBJ2-7 and V is TRBV10-3, with 7 bases aligning to TRBD1. The CDR3 extends over 14 amino acids. V trimming: 4 bases; J trimming: 0 bases; junction bases outside the gene matches: 3. Germline values: CDR1 ENHRY, CDR2 SYGVKD. The CDR3 DNA follows: TGTGCCATCAGTGCCGGGACAGACTCCTACGAGCAGTACTTC. It specifies CAISAGTDSYEQYF.

Ten or more counts support this clonotype. The chain carries TRBV29-1 and TRBJ2-2, with D possibly being TRBD1 (7 bases). With 7 bases removed from V and 0 bases from J, the gap between germline ends came to 15 bases. The germline CDR1 and CDR2 sequences are SQVTM and ANQGSEA. This CDR3 contains 15 residues. The CDR3 region has the DNA TGCAGCGCAAAACCCAGGGGGGCGAACACCGGGGAGCTGTTTTTT. This sequence encodes CSAKPRGANTGELFF.

There are a few counts of this clonotype. The gene calls are TRBV18 and TRBJ2-2; 13 bases map to TRBD2. The ends lost 3 bases at V and 0 bases at J; junction bases unmatched: 4. There are 18 residues in the CDR3. Germline CDR1 KGHSH, CDR2 LQKENI. CDR3 sequence (DNA): TGTGCCAGCTCACCGACTAGCGGGGGGCTCGCGAACACCGGGGAGCTGTTTTTT. Translation gives CASSPTSGGLANTGELFF.

V and J are TRBV20-1 and TRBJ1-6, with TRBD1 identical over 11 bases. This CDR3 has 17 residues. V shed 2 bases, J shed 8 bases, and the junction held 11 bases outside the gene matches. Germline loops: CDR1 DFQATT, CDR2 SNEGSKA (reference sequence). CDR3 nucleotide sequence: TGCAGTGCTAGATCCCCGGGACAGGGGGGAATTCATTCACCCCTCCACTTT. It encodes CSARSPGQGGIHSPLHF.

The CDR3 DNA is TGTGCCAGCAGTTTAAATAGGGTATCAGAGACCCAGTACTTC. Its translation is CASSLNRVSETQYF. The rearrangement uses TRBV12-3 or TRBV12-4 and TRBJ2-5, with D unresolved. Trimming shortened V by 2 bases and J by 4 bases, and 11 bases separated the two germline ends. This CDR3 is 14 amino acids long.

The rearrangement joins TRBV20-1 to TRBJ2-3; 9 nucleotides agree with TRBD2. The CDR3 runs 15 residues. With 2 bases clipped from V and 3 bases from J, the junction kept 6 bases outside the gene matches. CDR1 is DFQATT, CDR2 SNEGSKA, per germline (reference sequence). DNA of the CDR3: TGCAGTGCTAGATTGAGTCTAGCGGGGACAGATACGCAGTATTTT. It yields the protein CSARLSLAGTDTQYF.